This T cell receptor (beta chain) was captured in a study of blood T cell repertoires in COVID-19. As for the study in general: The samples span acute and convalescent COVID-19 from the United States, Italy and Spain. Sample material is recorded as cDNA or gDNA derived from T cells, B-cell-depleted T cells, or PBMCs.

Source study methods: The authors estimated nucleated cell counts from reference gene primer amplification. Method: immunoSEQ multiplex PCR; TCRdb's copy keeps in-frame clones and lacks some. V, J and clone size reflect that table, while D and trimming were determined from the DNA. The sample contains 40,000 to 45,000 clones, around 94% of which appear only once. The CDR3 is 19 residues long. The ends lost 5 bases at V and 3 bases at J; junction bases unmatched: 17. CDR1 and CDR2 from the germline V gene are KGHSH and LQKENI. This TCR came from a man aged 50-60 years with active COVID-19. The sample was peripheral blood. V gene TRBV18 combines with J gene TRBJ1-1; TRBD1 matches 11 bases. CDR3 bases: TGTGCCAGCTCATCCAAACCTCGGACAGGGGGCGGCTTCGACACTGAAGCTTTCTTT. This gives the protein CASSSKPRTGGGFDTEAFF.